The clone carrying this TCR beta chain was detected many times. The authors ran a second PCR of roughly 6 to 11 cycles using a sample-barcoded 5' primer and a J-beta primer mix. Via MiXCR, TCRdb re-called the 5' RACE reads, giving one row per CDR3 protein. This sample has around 1,500,000 distinct CDR3 sequences, with 28% found just once. The CDR3 runs to 12 residues. The junction had 0 bases not matched to a gene; V was cut back by 1 base and J by 3 bases. Germline CDR1 SQVTM, CDR2 ANQGSEA. The data stem from a study of blood T cells in healthy people across ages. Per sample, a minimum of 6 million PBMCs were isolated.

The rearrangement uses TRBV29-1 and TRBJ2-7; 7 bases align to TRBD2. The source is a woman aged 25 to 45 in good health. Sequences were obtained from blood. CDR3 nucleotide sequence: TGCAGCGTTGAAGGGGAGGGCTACGAGCAGTACTTC. Amino acids: CSVEGEGYEQYF.